This TCR beta chain was recovered during a study of T-cell reconstitution after alpha-beta-depleted transplantation in children. Study-wide results and limits: By about two months after transplant, alpha-beta T cells reportedly arose from several hundred graft clones that had expanded. T-cell numbers and diversity one year post-transplant derived largely from freshly generated T cells.

The V end lost 7 bases, the J end lost 1 base, and 12 bases lay between the germline ends. Germline assignment: CDR1 SQVTM and CDR2 ANQGSEA. The CDR3 has 13 residues. A TCRbeta library incorporating unique molecular identifiers was prepared. TCRdb reprocessed the PCR reads via MiXCR and lists one record per CDR3 protein. The data hold a few hundred thousand distinct CDR3 sequences, with 15% to 20% observed a single time. This clonotype was detected a few times. Its antigen is as yet unknown. The specimen was PBMCs, mostly from graft donor cells, collected 360 days after TCRalphabeta/CD19-depleted stem cell transplant. The chain joins TRBV29-1 to TRBJ2-3; D unresolved. This receptor was identified in a boy in the first two years of life who had a stem cell transplant for Wiskott-Aldrich syndrome, so the T cells may come from the graft donor. CDR3 nucleotide sequence: TGCAGCGCCTCCGGGTCTGGCACAGATACGCAGTATTTT. Translation gives CSASGSGTDTQYF.